Below are 19 T cell receptor beta chains sequenced from a single sample in a study of shared clonotypes between healthy human individuals. Sequencing was performed with immunoSEQ multiplex PCR; in TCRdb, only in-frame clones are kept and a portion is missing. This table has about 2 million clones, 95% appearing once. Sample: naive CD4+ T cells sorted from blood. As for subset: CD45RA+ positively selected. The receptors were gathered from a man younger than 30 in good health.

The chain's CDR3 is CASSVAPFMNTEAFF. The CDR3 DNA follows: TGTGCCAGCAGCGTAGCACCTTTCATGAACACTGAAGCTTTCTTT. This chain links TRBV9 with TRBJ1-1; D remains unclear. Germline assignment: CDR1 SGDLS and CDR2 YYNGEE. Trimming took 0 bases from V and 0 from J, leaving 9 bases between them. The length of the CDR3 is 15 residues.

This chain connects TRBV10-3 to TRBJ1-2; 9 nucleotides match TRBD1. Germline V gene data show CDR1 as ENHRY and CDR2 as SYGVKD. Trimming at V came to 7 bases and at J to 3 bases, leaving 6 bases not matched to a gene. The CDR3 sequence is 14 residues long. Here the CDR3 reads CAITNRDRDYGYTF. As DNA, the CDR3 is TGTGCCATCACAAACCGGGACAGGGACTATGGCTACACCTTC.

The gene calls are TRBV6-6 and TRBJ2-7; a weak D match, TRBD2 (6 bases). Trimming pared 8 bases from V and 2 bases from J, leaving 16 bases between. The CDR3 length is 14 residues. Germline V lookup: CDR1 MNHNY, CDR2 SVGAGI (reference sequence). The CDR3 is CASGAGSVTYEQYF. As DNA, the CDR3 is TGTGCCAGCGGGGCGGGGTCGGTAACCTACGAGCAGTACTTC.

Note on this clone: Distinct nucleotide sequences in the sample also encode this CDR3. This chain joins TRBV11-2 and TRBJ2-5; possibly TRBD1 for D (6 bases). From germline, CDR1 is SGHAT and CDR2 FQNNGV. CDR3 size: 13 residues. V was cut by 5 bases and J by 3 bases, with 10 bases left in between. The CDR3 nucleotides are TGTGCCAGCAGCCGCGGACAGAAAGAGACCCAGTACTTC. Amino acid sequence: CASSRGQKETQYF.

The chain joins TRBV6-5 to TRBJ2-7, with D possibly TRBD2 on 5 matching bases. There are 13 residues in the CDR3. Deletions cut 11 bases from V and 3 bases from J, with 17 bases between. Germline V gene sequence: CDR1 MNHEY, CDR2 SVGAGI. In DNA form, the CDR3 reads TGTGCCGCAGGCCGGCTGGGAGACTACGAGCAGTACTTC. As protein: CAAGRLGDYEQYF.

V is TRBV10-1 and J is TRBJ2-5, with D maybe TRBD1 (5 bases). This CDR3 contains 12 residues. The germline V and J ends were trimmed by 6 bases and 0 bases, with 5 bases remaining between them. Per the germline V gene, CDR1 is WNHNN and CDR2 is SYGVQD (reference sequence). The CDR3 DNA reads as TGCGCCAGCAGGGACAACCAAGAGACCCAGTACTTC. As protein: CASRDNQETQYF.

V and J are TRBV30 and TRBJ1-1; TRBD1 matches at 8 bases. CDR3 length: 11 amino acids. Germline values: CDR1 GTSNPN, CDR2 SVGIG (reference sequence). The J segment lost 10 bases and the V segment lost 7 bases, leaving 8 bases of the junction unmatched. CDR3 sequence reads: CASLDRGTAFF. CDR3 sequence (DNA): TGTGCCTCCCTCGACAGGGGAACAGCTTTCTTT.

The chain carries TRBV9 and TRBJ2-1; D is ambiguous. Germline CDR1 reads SGDLS; CDR2 reads YYNGEE. Trimming pared 2 bases from V and 9 bases from J, leaving 9 bases between. This CDR3 has 12 amino acids. CDR3 sequence reads: CASSVGISEQFF. As DNA, the CDR3 is TGTGCCAGCAGCGTGGGGATTAGTGAGCAGTTCTTC.

The V gene is TRBV7-2, the J gene TRBJ2-4; D may be TRBD1 (5 bases). The CDR3 has 15 amino acids. The V gene's germline CDR1 is SGHTA and CDR2 FQGNSA. The germline V and J ends were trimmed by 5 bases and 6 bases, with 17 bases remaining between them. The CDR3: CASSLPPGQGNIQYF. In DNA form, the CDR3 reads TGTGCCAGCAGCCTGCCTCCAGGGCAGGGAAACATTCAGTACTTC.

The chain recombines TRBV4-3 with TRBJ2-2, with 11 bases aligning to TRBD1. Germline loops: CDR1 LGHNA, CDR2 YSLEER. CDR3 length: 17 residues. With 2 bases clipped from V and 3 bases from J, the junction kept 5 bases outside the gene matches. CDR3: CASSQSGTGGYTGELFF. The CDR3 DNA reads TGCGCCAGCAGCCAATCCGGGACAGGGGGGTACACCGGGGAGCTGTTTTTT.

The chain joins TRBV5-8 to TRBJ2-7; tentative D call: TRBD2 (5 bases). Germline CDR1 SGHTS, CDR2 YDEGEE. CDR3 length equals 14 residues. Trimming shortened V by 0 bases and J by 7 bases, and 14 bases separated the two germline ends. CDR3 DNA: TGTGCCAGCAGCTTGGGGCTCAGCGAGGGAGAGCAGTACTTC. This gives the protein CASSLGLSEGEQYF.

The rearrangement uses TRBV27 and TRBJ1-2, with 12 bases fitting TRBD1. After removal of 5 bases from V and 8 bases from J, the junction contained 6 bases not matched to a gene. The CDR3 has 14 amino acids. Germline V gene sequence: CDR1 MNHEY, CDR2 SMNVEV (reference sequence). CDR3 loop: CASSLTGTGGGYTF. As DNA, the CDR3 is TGTGCCAGCAGTCTTACTGGGACAGGGGGCGGCTACACCTTC.

The chain couples TRBV6-1 to TRBJ2-7; D remains ambiguous. The CDR3 runs 13 residues. Germline V gives CDR1 MNHNS, CDR2 SASEGT. V dropped 5 bases and J dropped 2 bases, with 10 bases sitting between them. The CDR3 bases are TGTGCCAGCAGTCCGCAAGGGACCTACGAGCAGTACTTC. This encodes CASSPQGTYEQYF.

This chain uses TRBV29-1 with TRBJ2-1, with 9 nucleotides matching TRBD1. Germline V gene data show CDR1 as SQVTM and CDR2 as ANQGSEA. This CDR3 is built from 16 residues. J gave up 1 base and V 2 bases, and 6 bases lay outside the gene matches. The CDR3 protein is CSVELSGTGSYNEQFF. The CDR3 DNA reads TGCAGCGTTGAACTCTCCGGGACAGGGTCCTACAATGAGCAGTTCTTC.

Concerning this clone itself: Within the sample, other DNA sequences also encode this same CDR3. The chain joins TRBV5-1 to TRBJ1-6, with D maybe TRBD1 (6 bases). Deletions cut 0 bases from V and 7 bases from J, with 11 bases between. This CDR3 contains 15 residues. Germline CDR1 reads SGHRS; CDR2 reads YFSETQ. The CDR3 sequence is CASSLGVGGNSPLHF. CDR3 in DNA: TGCGCCAGCAGCTTGGGGGTAGGGGGAAATTCACCCCTCCACTTT.

CDR3: CAWSVRRGTEQFF. The CDR3 DNA reads TGTGCCTGGAGTGTACGGCGGGGAACTGAGCAGTTCTTC. This sequence joins TRBV30 and TRBJ2-1, with D perhaps TRBD2 (6 bases). V lost 0 bases and J 9 bases, leaving 12 bases between the germline ends. Germline CDR1 GTSNPN, CDR2 SVGIG (reference sequence). The CDR3 consists of 13 residues.

Points on this clone: In the same sample, other DNA sequences code for this CDR3. The chain couples TRBV6-5 to TRBJ2-3; D gene ambiguous. Per the germline V gene, CDR1 is MNHEY and CDR2 is SVGAGI. CDR3 length: 11 amino acids. V lost 4 bases and J lost 5, with 4 bases in between. The CDR3 loop is CASSSRDTQYF. The DNA for the CDR3 is TGTGCCAGCAGTTCCAGAGATACGCAGTATTTT.

The chain couples TRBV10-2 to TRBJ2-5; no reliable D call. Germline CDR1 reads WSHSY; CDR2 reads SAAADI. This CDR3 has 13 residues. V shed 2 bases and J shed 5 bases, with 9 bases lying between them. This chain's CDR3 is CASSEIRWETQYF. In DNA form, the CDR3 reads TGCGCCAGCAGTGAGATAAGGTGGGAGACCCAGTACTTC.

The CDR3 sequence: CAWSSGISSYNEQFF. As DNA, the CDR3 is TGTGCCTGGAGTTCAGGGATCAGCTCCTACAATGAGCAGTTCTTC. The rearrangement uses TRBV30 and TRBJ2-1; D might be TRBD1 (5 bases). Germline values: CDR1 GTSNPN, CDR2 SVGIG (reference sequence). The CDR3 consists of 15 residues. The V end lost 2 bases, the J end lost 0 bases, and 11 bases lay between the germline ends.